These T cell receptor beta chains were read from a single sample in a study of CD8 T cells in ankylosing spondylitis. TCRdb passed the 5' RACE reads through MiXCR, listing each CDR3 protein once. This repertoire shows around 540,000 distinct CDR3 sequences, about 13% found once; its top ten account for 6.5% to 7%. The sequencing sample was made of blood, either unsorted or a sorted T cell fraction (not recorded which). These TCRs come from a male donor with ankylosing spondylitis. Each CDR3 is given with its conserved first and last residue. D genes are given only for firm matches. Not all rows give a size; the values are once, few, many and, for expanded clones, a class.

J gene: TRBJ1-1
clone size: .
D gene: TRBD1
V gene: TRBV5-1
CDR3 protein: CASGPRTGTMNTEAFF
CDR3 DNA: TGCGCCAGCGGCCCCCGGACAGGGACAATGAACACTGAAGCTTTCTTT

J gene: TRBJ2-1
clone size: .
D gene: .
V gene: TRBV20-1
CDR3 protein: CSARGETSYNEQFF
CDR3 DNA: TGCAGTGCTAGAGGGGAGACATCATACAATGAGCAGTTCTTC

J gene: TRBJ1-2
clone size: few
D gene: TRBD1
V gene: TRBV3-1
CDR3 protein: CASSQDNLGGRGYGYTF
CDR3 DNA: TGTGCCAGCAGCCAAGATAACCTCGGCGGCAGGGGGTATGGCTACACCTTC

J gene: TRBJ2-2
clone size: few
D gene: TRBD2
V gene: TRBV15
CDR3 protein: CATSRGSGRAPGELFF
CDR3 DNA: TGTGCCACCAGCAGAGGCAGCGGGAGGGCCCCCGGGGAGCTGTTTTTT

J gene: TRBJ1-5
clone size: few
D gene: .
V gene: TRBV11-2
CDR3 protein: CASSAGRDQPQHF
CDR3 DNA: TGTGCCAGCAGTGCAGGACGGGATCAGCCCCAGCATTTT

J gene: TRBJ2-7
clone size: many
D gene: .
V gene: TRBV10-3
CDR3 protein: CAIRPGTNTYEQYF
CDR3 DNA: TGTGCCATCCGACCCGGGACAAACACCTACGAGCAGTACTTC

J gene: TRBJ2-5
clone size: many
D gene: .
V gene: TRBV5-1
CDR3 protein: CASSLQVPGETQYF
CDR3 DNA: TGCGCCAGCAGCTTACAGGTCCCGGGAGAGACCCAGTACTTC

J gene: TRBJ1-1
clone size: few
D gene: .
V gene: TRBV20-1
CDR3 protein: CSARDLITPVNTEAFF
CDR3 DNA: TGCAGTGCTAGAGACCTCATTACGCCTGTTAACACTGAAGCTTTCTTT

J gene: TRBJ2-7
clone size: .
D gene: .
V gene: TRBV20-1
CDR3 protein: CSARDAPRGSGEQYF
CDR3 DNA: TGCAGTGCTAGAGATGCCCCCCGGGGTAGCGGCGAGCAGTACTTC

J gene: TRBJ2-1
clone size: few
D gene: .
V gene: TRBV29-1
CDR3 protein: CSVDWDISSYNEQFF
CDR3 DNA: TGCAGCGTTGATTGGGACATAAGCTCCTACAATGAGCAGTTCTTC

J gene: TRBJ2-1
clone size: once
D gene: TRBD1
V gene: TRBV3-1
CDR3 protein: CASSQRRGLLNEQFF
CDR3 DNA: TGTGCCAGCAGCCAACGCAGGGGGCTTCTGAATGAGCAGTTCTTC

J gene: TRBJ1-2
clone size: few
D gene: .
V gene: TRBV12-3/TRBV12-4
CDR3 protein: CASSYPDRIGYTF
CDR3 DNA: TGTGCCAGCAGTTACCCGGACAGAATTGGCTACACCTTC

J gene: TRBJ2-1
clone size: .
D gene: .
V gene: TRBV24-1
CDR3 protein: CATSDRIAQHNEQFF
CDR3 DNA: TGTGCCACCAGTGATCGTATAGCGCAACACAATGAGCAGTTCTTC

J gene: TRBJ2-7
clone size: few
D gene: .
V gene: TRBV20-1
CDR3 protein: CSAGPPGLTYEQYF
CDR3 DNA: TGCAGTGCCGGCCCGCCGGGACTCACCTACGAGCAGTACTTC

J gene: TRBJ2-7
clone size: few
D gene: .
V gene: TRBV7-8
CDR3 protein: CASSRERRGPDSYEQYF
CDR3 DNA: TGTGCCAGCAGCAGGGAGAGGAGGGGCCCCGACTCCTACGAGCAGTACTTC

J gene: TRBJ1-2
clone size: few
D gene: .
V gene: TRBV6-1
CDR3 protein: CASSEGGHRNYGYTF
CDR3 DNA: TGTGCCAGCAGTGAAGGGGGACACCGAAACTATGGCTACACCTTC

J gene: TRBJ1-1
clone size: .
D gene: TRBD1
V gene: TRBV5-5
CDR3 protein: CASSLDRGGSEAFF
CDR3 DNA: TGTGCCAGCAGCTTGGACAGGGGTGGAAGTGAAGCTTTCTTT

J gene: TRBJ2-1
clone size: few
D gene: .
V gene: TRBV7-2
CDR3 protein: CASSLAVMGSNEQFF
CDR3 DNA: TGTGCCAGCAGCTTAGCGGTCATGGGGTCCAATGAGCAGTTCTTC

J gene: TRBJ1-2
clone size: .
D gene: .
V gene: TRBV5-1
CDR3 protein: CASSLDRAVYGYTF
CDR3 DNA: TGCGCCAGCAGCTTGGACAGGGCCGTCTATGGCTACACCTTC

J gene: TRBJ2-1
clone size: .
D gene: .
V gene: TRBV12-2
CDR3 protein: CASRSIAGPYNEQFF
CDR3 DNA: TGTGCAAGTCGCTCAATAGCGGGACCTTACAATGAGCAGTTCTTC

J gene: TRBJ1-4
clone size: .
D gene: .
V gene: TRBV7-9
CDR3 protein: CASSSDNEKLFF
CDR3 DNA: TGTGCCAGCAGCTCGGATAATGAAAAACTGTTTTTT

J gene: TRBJ2-1
clone size: .
D gene: .
V gene: TRBV24-1
CDR3 protein: CATSEALGSSYNEQFF
CDR3 DNA: TGTGCCACCAGTGAGGCGCTAGGGAGCTCCTACAATGAGCAGTTCTTC

J gene: TRBJ2-3
clone size: many
D gene: .
V gene: TRBV3-1
CDR3 protein: CASSPFEGLRDTQYF
CDR3 DNA: TGTGCCAGCAGTCCTTTTGAGGGGTTACGGGATACGCAGTATTTT